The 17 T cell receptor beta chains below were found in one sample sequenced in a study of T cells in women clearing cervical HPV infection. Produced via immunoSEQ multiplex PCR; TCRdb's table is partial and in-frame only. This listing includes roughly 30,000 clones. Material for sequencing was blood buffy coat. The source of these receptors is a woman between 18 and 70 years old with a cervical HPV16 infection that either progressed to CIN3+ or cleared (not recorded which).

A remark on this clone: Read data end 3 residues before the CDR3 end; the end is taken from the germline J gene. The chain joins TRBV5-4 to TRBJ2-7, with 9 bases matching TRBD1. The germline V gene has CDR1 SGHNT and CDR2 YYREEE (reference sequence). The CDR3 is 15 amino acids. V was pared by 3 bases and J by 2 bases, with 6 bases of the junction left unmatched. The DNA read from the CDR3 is TGTGCCAGCAGCTGGGACAGGGCGGGGGCCTACGAG. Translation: CASSWDRAGAYE. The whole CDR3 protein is CASSWDRAGAYEQYF. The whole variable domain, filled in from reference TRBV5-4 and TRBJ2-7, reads ETGVTQSPTHLIKTRGQQVTLRCSSQSGHNTVSWYQQALGQGPQFIFQYYREEENGRGNFPPRFSGLQFPNYSSELNVNALELDDSALYLCASSWDRAGAYEQYFGPGTRLTVT.

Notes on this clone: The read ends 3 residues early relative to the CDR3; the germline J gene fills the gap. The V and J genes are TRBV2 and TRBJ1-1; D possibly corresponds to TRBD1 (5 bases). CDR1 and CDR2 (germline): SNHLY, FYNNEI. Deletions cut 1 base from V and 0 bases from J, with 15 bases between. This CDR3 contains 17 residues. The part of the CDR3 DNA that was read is TGTGCCAGCAGTGAAGGTTCGATCAGGGATTTGAACACTGAA. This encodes CASSEGSIRDLNTE. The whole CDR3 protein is CASSEGSIRDLNTEAFF.

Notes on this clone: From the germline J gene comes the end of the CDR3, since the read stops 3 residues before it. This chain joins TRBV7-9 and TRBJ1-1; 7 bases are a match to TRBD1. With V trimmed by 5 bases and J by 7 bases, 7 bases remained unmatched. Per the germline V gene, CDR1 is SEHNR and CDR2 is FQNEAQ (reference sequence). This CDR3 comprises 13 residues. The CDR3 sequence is CASSATGVGEAFF. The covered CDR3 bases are TGTGCCAGCAGCGCTACAGGGGTTGGTGAA.

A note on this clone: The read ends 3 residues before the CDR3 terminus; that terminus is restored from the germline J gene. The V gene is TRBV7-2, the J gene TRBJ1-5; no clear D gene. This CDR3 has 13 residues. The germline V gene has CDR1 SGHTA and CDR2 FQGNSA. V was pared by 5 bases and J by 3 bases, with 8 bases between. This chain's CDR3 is CASSQDNNQPQHF. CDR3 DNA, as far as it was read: TGTGCCAGCAGCCAAGACAACAATCAGCCC.

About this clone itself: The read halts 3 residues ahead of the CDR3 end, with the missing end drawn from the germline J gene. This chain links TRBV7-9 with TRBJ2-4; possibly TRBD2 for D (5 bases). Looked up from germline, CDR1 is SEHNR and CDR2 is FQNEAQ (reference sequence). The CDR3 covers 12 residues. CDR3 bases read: TGTGCCAGCAGCTTAGATAGTCGGGGT. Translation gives CASSLDSRG. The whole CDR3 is CASSLDSRGQYF.

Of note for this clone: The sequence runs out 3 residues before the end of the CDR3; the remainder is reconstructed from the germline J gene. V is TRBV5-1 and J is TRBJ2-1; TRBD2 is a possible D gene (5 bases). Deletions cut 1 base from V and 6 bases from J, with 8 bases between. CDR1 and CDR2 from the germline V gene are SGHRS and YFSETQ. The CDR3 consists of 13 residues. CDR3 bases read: TGCGCCAGCAGCTTGACCGGGGTCAATGAG. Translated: CASSLTGVNE. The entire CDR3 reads CASSLTGVNEQFF.

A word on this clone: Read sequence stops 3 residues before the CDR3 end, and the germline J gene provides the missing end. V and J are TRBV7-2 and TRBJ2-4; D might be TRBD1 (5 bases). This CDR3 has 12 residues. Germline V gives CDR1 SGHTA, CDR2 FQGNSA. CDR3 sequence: CASSLADTVQYF. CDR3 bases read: TGTGCCAGCAGCTTAGCGGACACGGTT.

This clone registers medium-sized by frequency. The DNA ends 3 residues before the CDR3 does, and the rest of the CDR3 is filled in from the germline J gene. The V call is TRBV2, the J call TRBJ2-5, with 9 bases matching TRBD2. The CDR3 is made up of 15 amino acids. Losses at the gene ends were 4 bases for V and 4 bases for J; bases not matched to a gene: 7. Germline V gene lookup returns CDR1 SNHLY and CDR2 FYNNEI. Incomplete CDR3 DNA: TGTGCCAGCAGTGCTCCTAGCGGGGTAGTAGAGACC. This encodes CASSAPSGVVET. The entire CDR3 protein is CASSAPSGVVETQYF.

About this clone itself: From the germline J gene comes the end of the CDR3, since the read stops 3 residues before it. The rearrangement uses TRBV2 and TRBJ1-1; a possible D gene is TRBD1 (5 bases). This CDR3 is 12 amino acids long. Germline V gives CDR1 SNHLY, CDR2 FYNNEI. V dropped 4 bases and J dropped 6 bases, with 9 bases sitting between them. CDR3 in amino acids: CASSVSGSEAFF. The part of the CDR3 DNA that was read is TGTGCCAGCAGTGTTTCAGGGTCTGAA.

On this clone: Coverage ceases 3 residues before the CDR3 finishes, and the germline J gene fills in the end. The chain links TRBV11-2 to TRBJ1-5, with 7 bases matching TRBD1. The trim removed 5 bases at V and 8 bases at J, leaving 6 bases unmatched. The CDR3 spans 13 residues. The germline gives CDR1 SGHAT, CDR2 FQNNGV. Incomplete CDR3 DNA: TGTGCCAGCAGCCGGACAGGTGTAAAGCCC. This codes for CASSRTGVKP. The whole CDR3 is CASSRTGVKPQHF.

The CDR3 bases that were read are TGCGCCAGCAGCCGTCGGCGGGGACAGGGGGATGAAAAA. Amino acid sequence: CASSRRRGQGDEK. The whole CDR3 protein reads CASSRRRGQGDEKLFF. This chain links TRBV4-1 with TRBJ1-4, with 11 bases that match TRBD1. Read sequence stops 3 residues before the CDR3 end, and the germline J gene provides the missing end. Germline V gives CDR1 MGHRA, CDR2 YSYEKL. Trimming at V came to 4 bases and at J to 6 bases, leaving 7 bases not matched to a gene. This CDR3 spans 16 amino acids.

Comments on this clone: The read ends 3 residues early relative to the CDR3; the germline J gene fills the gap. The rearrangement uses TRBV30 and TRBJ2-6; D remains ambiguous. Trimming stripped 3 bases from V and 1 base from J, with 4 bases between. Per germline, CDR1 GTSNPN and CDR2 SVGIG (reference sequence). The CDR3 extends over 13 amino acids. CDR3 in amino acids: CAWRSSGANVLTF. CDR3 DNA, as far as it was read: TGTGCCTGGAGATCATCTGGGGCCAACGTC.

The CDR3 is CASSLGQGVYEQYF. CDR3 bases read: TGTGCCAGCAGCCTGGGACAGGGGGTCTACGAG. The chain employs TRBV14 and TRBJ2-7, with TRBD1 identical over 11 bases. The read falls 3 residues short of the CDR3 end, and the missing part is taken from the germline J gene. The CDR3 is 14 residues long. Looked up from germline, CDR1 is SGHDN and CDR2 is FVKESK. Germline trimming cut 4 bases from V and 3 bases from J; bases unmatched to any gene: 2.

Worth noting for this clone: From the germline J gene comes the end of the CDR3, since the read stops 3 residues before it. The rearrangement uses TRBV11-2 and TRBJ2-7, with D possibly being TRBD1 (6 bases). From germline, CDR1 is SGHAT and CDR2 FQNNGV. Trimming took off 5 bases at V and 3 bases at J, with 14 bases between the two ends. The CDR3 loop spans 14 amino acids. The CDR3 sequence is CASSDSTGIYEQYF. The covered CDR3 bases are TGTGCCAGCAGCGACTCTACAGGGATCTACGAG.

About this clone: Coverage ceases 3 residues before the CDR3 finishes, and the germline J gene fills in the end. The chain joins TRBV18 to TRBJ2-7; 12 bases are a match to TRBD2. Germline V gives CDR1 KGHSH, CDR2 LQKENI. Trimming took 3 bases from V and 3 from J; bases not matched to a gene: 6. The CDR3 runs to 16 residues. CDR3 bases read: TGTGCCAGCTCACCTCCTAGCGGGGGGGCTGGCTACGAG. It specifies CASSPPSGGAGYE. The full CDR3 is CASSPPSGGAGYEQYF.

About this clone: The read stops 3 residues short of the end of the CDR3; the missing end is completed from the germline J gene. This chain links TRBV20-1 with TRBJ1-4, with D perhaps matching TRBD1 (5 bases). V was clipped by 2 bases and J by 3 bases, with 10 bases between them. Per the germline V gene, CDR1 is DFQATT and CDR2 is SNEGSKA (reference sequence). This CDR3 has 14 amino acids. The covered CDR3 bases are TGCAGTGCTAGACTCAGGGATTCTAATGAAAAA. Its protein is CSARLRDSNEK. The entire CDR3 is CSARLRDSNEKLFF.

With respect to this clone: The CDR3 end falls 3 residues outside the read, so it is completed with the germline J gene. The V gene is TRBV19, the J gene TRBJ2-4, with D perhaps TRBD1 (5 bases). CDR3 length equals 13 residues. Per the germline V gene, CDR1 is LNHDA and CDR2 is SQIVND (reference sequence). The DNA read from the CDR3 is TGTGCCAGTAGCCAAGACAGAAGATATGGT. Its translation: CASSQDRRYG. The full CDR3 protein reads CASSQDRRYGQYF.